The clone carrying this T cell receptor beta chain has just a few counts. Its antigen remains unidentified. Treatment meaning: oral pan-JAK inhibitor, 5-10 mg twice daily. Samples from alopecia areata patients were lesional scalp punch biopsies and peripheral blood. Germline loops: CDR1 SQVTM, CDR2 ANQGSEA. Trimming removed 6 bases from V and 0 bases from J, with 11 bases in between. CDR3 size: 13 residues. The data were taken from a study of CD8+ T cells in alopecia areata. Findings of the study overall: Scalp sequencing also captures normal skin's resident alphabeta T cells. Clonality in lesional scalp, especially alopecia totalis/universalis, exceeded that of normal scalp. Among the top 100, expanded CD8+ clones were significantly decreased by tofacitinib, as was scalp clonality.

Extracted from the samples, RNA was reverse transcribed into cDNA to serve as the sequencing template. This table comes from immunoSEQ multiplex PCR, and its TCRdb copy is limited to in-frame clones, with some not included. Found here are approximately 180,000 clones, 60% of them singletons; the top ten hold approximately 0.93%. Sequenced here: CD4+ T cells sorted from blood, sampled at week 24, from a patient treated with tofacitinib. This rearrangement joins TRBV29-1 to TRBJ1-1; tentative D call: TRBD1 (6 bases). This TCR derives from a human donor with alopecia areata. The CDR3 protein is CSVFGQLNTEAFF. The CDR3 coding sequence is TGCAGCGTCTTCGGACAGCTGAACACTGAAGCTTTCTTT.